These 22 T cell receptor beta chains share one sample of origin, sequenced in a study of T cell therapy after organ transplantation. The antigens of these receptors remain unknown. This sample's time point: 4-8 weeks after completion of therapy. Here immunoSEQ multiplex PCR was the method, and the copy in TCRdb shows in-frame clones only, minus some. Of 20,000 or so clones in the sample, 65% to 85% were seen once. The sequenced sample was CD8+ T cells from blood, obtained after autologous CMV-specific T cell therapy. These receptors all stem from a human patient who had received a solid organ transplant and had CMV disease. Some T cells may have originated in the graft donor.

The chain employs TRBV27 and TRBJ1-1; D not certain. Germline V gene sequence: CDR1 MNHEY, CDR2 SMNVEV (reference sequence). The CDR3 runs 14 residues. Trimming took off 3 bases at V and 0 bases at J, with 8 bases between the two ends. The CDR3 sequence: CASSLGSLNTEAFF. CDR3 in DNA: TGTGCCAGCAGTTTGGGCAGTCTGAACACTGAAGCTTTCTTT.

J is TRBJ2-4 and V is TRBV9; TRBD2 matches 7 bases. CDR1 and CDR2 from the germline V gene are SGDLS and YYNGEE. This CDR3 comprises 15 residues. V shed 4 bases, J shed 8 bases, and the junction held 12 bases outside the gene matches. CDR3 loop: CASSPEVGGMDIQYF. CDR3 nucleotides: TGTGCCAGCAGCCCCGAGGTCGGGGGGATGGACATTCAGTACTTC.

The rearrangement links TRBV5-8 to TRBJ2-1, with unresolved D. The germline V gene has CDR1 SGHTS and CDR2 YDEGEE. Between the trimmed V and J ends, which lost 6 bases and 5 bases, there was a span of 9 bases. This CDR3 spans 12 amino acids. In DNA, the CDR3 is TGTGCCAGCACACCCCCTGACAATGAGCAGTTCTTC. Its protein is CASTPPDNEQFF.

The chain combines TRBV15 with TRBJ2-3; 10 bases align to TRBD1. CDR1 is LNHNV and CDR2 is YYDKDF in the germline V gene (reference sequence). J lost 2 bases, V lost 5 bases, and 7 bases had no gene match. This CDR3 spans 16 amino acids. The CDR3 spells CATSPGQGGFTDTQYF. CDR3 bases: TGTGCCACCAGCCCAGGACAGGGGGGATTCACAGATACGCAGTATTTT. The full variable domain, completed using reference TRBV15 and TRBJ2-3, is DAMVIQNPRYQVTQFGKPVTLSCSQTLNHNVMYWYQQKSSQAPKLLFHYYDKDFNNEADTPDNFQSRRPNTSFCFLDIRSPGLGDTAMYLCATSPGQGGFTDTQYFGPGTRLTVL.

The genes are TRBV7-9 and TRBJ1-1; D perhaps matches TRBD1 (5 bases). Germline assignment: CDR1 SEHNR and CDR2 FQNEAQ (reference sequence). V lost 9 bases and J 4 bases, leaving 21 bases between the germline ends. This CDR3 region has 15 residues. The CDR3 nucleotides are TGTGCCAGTGGGGGGTCGGGGGACTCTCCCACTGAAGCTTTCTTT. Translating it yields CASGGSGDSPTEAFF.

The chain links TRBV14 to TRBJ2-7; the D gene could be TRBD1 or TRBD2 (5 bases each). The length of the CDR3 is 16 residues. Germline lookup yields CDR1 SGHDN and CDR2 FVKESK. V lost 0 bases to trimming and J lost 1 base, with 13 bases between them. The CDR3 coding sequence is TGTGCCAGCAGCCAAGAGCCGGGGCGAACTTCCTACGAGCAGTACTTC. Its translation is CASSQEPGRTSYEQYF.

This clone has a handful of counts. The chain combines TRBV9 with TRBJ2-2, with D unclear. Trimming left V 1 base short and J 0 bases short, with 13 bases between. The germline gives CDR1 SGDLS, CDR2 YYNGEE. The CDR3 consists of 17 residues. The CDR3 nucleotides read TGTGCCAGCAGCGTAACGCTGGATGCAGCGAACACCGGGGAGCTGTTTTTT. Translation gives CASSVTLDAANTGELFF. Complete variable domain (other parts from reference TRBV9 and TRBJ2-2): DSGVTQTPKHLITATGQRVTLRCSPRSGDLSVYWYQQSLDQGLQFLIQYYNGEERAKGNILERFSAQQFPDLHSELNLSSLELGDSALYFCASSVTLDAANTGELFFGEGSRLTVL.

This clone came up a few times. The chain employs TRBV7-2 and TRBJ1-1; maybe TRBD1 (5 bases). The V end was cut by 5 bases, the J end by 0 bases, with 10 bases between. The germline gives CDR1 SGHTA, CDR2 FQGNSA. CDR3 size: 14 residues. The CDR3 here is CASSRDDMNTEAFF. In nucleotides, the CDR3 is TGTGCCAGCAGCCGGGACGATATGAACACTGAAGCTTTCTTT.

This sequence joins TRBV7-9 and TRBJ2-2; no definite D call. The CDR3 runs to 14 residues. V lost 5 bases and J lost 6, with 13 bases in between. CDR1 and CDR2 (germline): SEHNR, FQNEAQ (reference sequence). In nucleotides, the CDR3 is TGTGCCAGCAGCAGCTCCTTGAGCTCCGGGGAGCTGTTTTTT. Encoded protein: CASSSSLSSGELFF.

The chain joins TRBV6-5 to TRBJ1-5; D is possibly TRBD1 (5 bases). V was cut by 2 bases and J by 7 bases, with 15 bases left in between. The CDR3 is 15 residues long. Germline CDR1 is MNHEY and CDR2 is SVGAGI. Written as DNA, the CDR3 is TGTGCCAGCAGTTACGGGGCCGGTATTGGACAGCCCCAGCATTTT. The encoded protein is CASSYGAGIGQPQHF.

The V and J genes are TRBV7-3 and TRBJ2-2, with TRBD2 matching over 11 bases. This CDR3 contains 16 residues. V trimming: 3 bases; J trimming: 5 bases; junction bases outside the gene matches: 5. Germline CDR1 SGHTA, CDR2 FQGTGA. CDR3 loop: CASSFLAGGSTGELFF. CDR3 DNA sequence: TGTGCCAGCAGCTTCCTAGCGGGGGGCAGTACCGGGGAGCTGTTTTTT.

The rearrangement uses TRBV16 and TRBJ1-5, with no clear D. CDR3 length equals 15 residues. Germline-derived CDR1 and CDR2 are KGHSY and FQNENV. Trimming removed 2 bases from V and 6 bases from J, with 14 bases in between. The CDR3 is CASSQRYSLAQPQHF. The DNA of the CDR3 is TGTGCCAGCAGCCAACGATACAGCTTAGCTCAGCCCCAGCATTTT.

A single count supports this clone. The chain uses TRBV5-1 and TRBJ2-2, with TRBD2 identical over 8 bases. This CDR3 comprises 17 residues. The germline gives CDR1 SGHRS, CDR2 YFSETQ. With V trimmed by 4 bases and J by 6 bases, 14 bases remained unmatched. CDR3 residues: CASSESAGGERAGELFF. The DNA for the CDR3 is TGCGCCAGCAGCGAGTCGGCCGGGGGGGAAAGGGCCGGGGAGCTGTTTTTT.

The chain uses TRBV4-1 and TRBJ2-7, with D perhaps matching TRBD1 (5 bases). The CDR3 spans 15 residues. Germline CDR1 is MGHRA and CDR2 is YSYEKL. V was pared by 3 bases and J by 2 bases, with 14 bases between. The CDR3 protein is CASSQDPGLAYEQYF. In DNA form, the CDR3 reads TGCGCCAGCAGCCAGGACCCAGGGCTGGCCTACGAGCAGTACTTC.

CDR3: CASSPHPGTGVWETQYF. DNA of the CDR3: TGTGCCAGCAGTCCGCATCCCGGGACGGGGGTTTGGGAGACCCAGTACTTC. V is TRBV27 and J is TRBJ2-5; maybe TRBD2 (6 bases). CDR3 size: 17 residues. V lost 5 bases, J lost 5 bases, and 24 bases lay in between. The germline CDR1 and CDR2 sequences are MNHEY and SMNVEV (reference sequence).

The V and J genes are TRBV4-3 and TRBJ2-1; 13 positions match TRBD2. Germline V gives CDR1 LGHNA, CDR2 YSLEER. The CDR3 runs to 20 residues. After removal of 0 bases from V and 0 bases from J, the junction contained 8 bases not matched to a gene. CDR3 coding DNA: TGCGCCAGCAGCCAAGATACGGGACTAGCGGGGCTGAGCTCCTACAATGAGCAGTTCTTC. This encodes CASSQDTGLAGLSSYNEQFF.

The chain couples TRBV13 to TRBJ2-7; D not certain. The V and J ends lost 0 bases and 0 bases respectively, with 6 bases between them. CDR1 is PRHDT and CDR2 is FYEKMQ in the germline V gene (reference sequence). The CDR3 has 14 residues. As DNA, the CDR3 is TGTGCCAGCAGCTTAGGCGGCAACTCCTACGAGCAGTACTTC. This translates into CASSLGGNSYEQYF.

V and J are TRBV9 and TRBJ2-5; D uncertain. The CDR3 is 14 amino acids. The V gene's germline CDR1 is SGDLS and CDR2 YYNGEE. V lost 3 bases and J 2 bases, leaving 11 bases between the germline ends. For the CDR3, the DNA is TGTGCCAGCAGCGGGACCGCCATTCAAGAGACCCAGTACTTC. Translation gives CASSGTAIQETQYF. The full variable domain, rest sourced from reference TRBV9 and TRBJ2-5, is DSGVTQTPKHLITATGQRVTLRCSPRSGDLSVYWYQQSLDQGLQFLIQYYNGEERAKGNILERFSAQQFPDLHSELNLSSLELGDSALYFCASSGTAIQETQYFGPGTRLLVL.

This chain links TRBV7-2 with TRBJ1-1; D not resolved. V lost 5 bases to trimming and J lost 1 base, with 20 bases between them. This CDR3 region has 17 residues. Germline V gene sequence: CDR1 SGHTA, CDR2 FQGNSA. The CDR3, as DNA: TGTGCCAGCAGCATTTTTCTTAGACCAGATCAGAACACTGAAGCTTTCTTT. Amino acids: CASSIFLRPDQNTEAFF.

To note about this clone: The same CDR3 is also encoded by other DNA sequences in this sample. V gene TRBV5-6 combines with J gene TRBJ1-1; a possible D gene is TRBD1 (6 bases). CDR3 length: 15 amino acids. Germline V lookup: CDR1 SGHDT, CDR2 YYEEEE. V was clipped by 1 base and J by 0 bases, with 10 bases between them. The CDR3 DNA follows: TGTGCCAGCAGCTTGATCGGACAGCTGAACACTGAAGCTTTCTTT. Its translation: CASSLIGQLNTEAFF. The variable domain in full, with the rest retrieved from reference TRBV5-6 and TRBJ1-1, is DAGVTQSPTHLIKTRGQQVTLRCSPKSGHDTVSWYQQALGQGPQFIFQYYEEEERQRGNFPDRFSGHQFPNYSSELNVNALLLGDSALYLCASSLIGQLNTEAFFGQGTRLTVV.

CDR3 in amino acids: CASSGSDKYSYEQYF. The DNA for the CDR3 is TGTGCCAGCAGCGGTAGTGACAAATACTCCTACGAGCAGTACTTC. The chain couples TRBV11-2 to TRBJ2-7; no clear D. The CDR3 spans 15 residues. Between the trimmed V and J ends, which lost 5 bases and 0 bases, there was a span of 14 bases. Per the germline V gene, CDR1 is SGHAT and CDR2 is FQNNGV.

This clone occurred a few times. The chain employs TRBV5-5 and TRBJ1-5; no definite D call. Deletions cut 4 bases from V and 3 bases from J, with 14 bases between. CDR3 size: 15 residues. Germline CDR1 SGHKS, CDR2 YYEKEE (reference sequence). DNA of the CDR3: TGTGCCAGCAGCGATACCCCTCGGGCCAATCAGCCCCAGCATTTT. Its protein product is CASSDTPRANQPQHF.